This TCR beta chain stems from a study of cytomegalovirus exposure and HLA in healthy donors. About the research overall: Earlier, almost 120 million unique TCR beta sequences were recovered from around 200 million T cells by an analysis. Study-wide results and limits: A link between a missense DCLRE1C variant and TCR beta V- and J-gene trimming emerged from a later analysis.

Healthy bone marrow donors made up the donors. The study ran its PCR with 60 Vbeta and 13 Jbeta primers. Sequencing was performed with immunoSEQ multiplex PCR; in TCRdb, only in-frame clones are kept and a portion is missing. The sample consists of 130,000 or so clones, 70% to 80% of them appearing once. In regard to this clone: The antigen is unknown.

The sequence was obtained from a female donor in good health and CMV-seronegative. Sequencing was carried out using PBMCs.

The CDR3 nucleotides are TGTGCCAGCAGGAGCCCGCCCGGGGGGCGGGAGAACGACGGGGAGCTGTTTTTT. Translation: CASRSPPGGRENDGELFF. The chain carries TRBV2 and TRBJ2-2; possible D gene TRBD2, 7 bases. This CDR3 has 18 amino acids. CDR1 SNHLY and CDR2 FYNNEI come from the germline V gene. V lost 6 bases and J 7 bases, leaving 27 bases between the germline ends.